This TCR beta chain stems from a study of cytomegalovirus exposure and HLA in healthy donors. Looked up from germline, CDR1 is GTSNPN and CDR2 is SVGIG (reference sequence). V dropped 5 bases and J dropped 1 base, with 11 bases sitting between them. The CDR3 consists of 13 residues. Study results and caveats: In a later analysis, across HLA loci, associated TCR counts were highest for DRB1, lowest for HLA-C. Later analysis suggested most CMV-associated TCR beta chains were HLA-restricted. Fewer N-insertions than the approximately 610-donor mean were reportedly shown by an Asian-associated ancestry cluster in a later analysis. In vitro work confirmed that three CMV-associated chains recognize CMV antigens.

Points on this clone: Its matching antigen is unknown.

The PCR used 60 Vbeta and 13 Jbeta primers. Clones were sequenced by immunoSEQ multiplex PCR, and TCRdb holds only the in-frame ones, with some missing. The data contain 130,000 or so clones, roughly 79% of them singletons. The receptor comes from a woman aged 40 to 50 in good health and CMV-seronegative. The sequenced material came from PBMCs. The J gene is TRBJ1-1, the V gene TRBV30; tentatively, D is TRBD1 (5 bases). The CDR3 DNA follows: TGTGCCTGGGGAAAAGACAGGAACACTGAAGCTTTCTTT. Protein sequence: CAWGKDRNTEAFF.